These 22 T cell receptor beta chains came from one sample sequenced in a study of blood T cell repertoires in COVID-19. This table comes from immunoSEQ multiplex PCR, and its TCRdb copy is limited to in-frame clones, with some not included. The table lists a few hundred thousand clones, about 90% of them singletons, with roughly 2.9% in the top ten. The sequenced sample was peripheral blood. The receptors originated from a woman under 40 with COVID-19, enrolled during active disease.

This clone was seen a few times. Distinct nucleotide sequences in the sample also encode this CDR3. The chain links TRBV2 to TRBJ2-6, with TRBD2 matching 10 bases. After removal of 8 bases from V and 0 bases from J, the junction contained 7 bases not matched to a gene. The V gene's germline CDR1 is SNHLY and CDR2 FYNNEI. CDR3 length equals 17 residues. CDR3 residues: CASEKASGSSGANVLTF. CDR3 coding DNA: TGTGCCAGCGAGAAGGCTAGCGGGAGCTCTGGGGCCAACGTCCTGACTTTC.

The J gene is TRBJ2-7, the V gene TRBV11-2, with D possibly TRBD1 on 6 matching bases. V lost 3 bases and J 3 bases, leaving 18 bases between the germline ends. CDR3 length: 16 residues. From germline, CDR1 is SGHAT and CDR2 FQNNGV. CDR3 sequence: CASSFYSTGNNYEQYF. CDR3 bases: TGTGCCAGCAGCTTTTACTCCACAGGGAACAACTACGAGCAGTACTTC. Supplemented by reference TRBV11-2 and TRBJ2-7, the full variable domain reads EAGVAQSPRYKIIEKRQSVAFWCNPISGHATLYWYQQILGQGPKLLIQFQNNGVVDDSQLPKDRFSAERLKGVDSTLKIQPAKLEDSAVYLCASSFYSTGNNYEQYFGPGTRLTVT.

The chain employs TRBV19 and TRBJ1-1, with 7 bases identical to TRBD1. Germline CDR1 reads LNHDA; CDR2 reads SQIVND (reference sequence). This CDR3 is 15 amino acids long. The V gene end was trimmed by 5 bases and the J gene end by 5 bases; junction bases not matched to a gene: 11. Here the CDR3 reads CASSGVQGLVTEAFF. CDR3 coding DNA: TGTGCCAGTAGTGGGGTACAGGGGTTGGTAACTGAAGCTTTCTTT.

The CDR3 DNA follows: TGTGCCACCAGTGACTCCAGGACTAGCGGGGGTAACACCGGGGAGCTGTTTTTT. This sequence encodes CATSDSRTSGGNTGELFF. V gene TRBV24-1 combines with J gene TRBJ2-2; 13 bases fit TRBD2. V was clipped by 4 bases and J by 2 bases; unmatched bases: 6. CDR3 size: 18 residues. Germline V gene lookup returns CDR1 KGHDR and CDR2 SFDVKD.

The V call is TRBV6-5, the J call TRBJ1-2; no clear D gene. CDR1 is MNHEY and CDR2 is SVGAGI in the germline V gene. The ends were cut back, 8 bases at V and 6 bases at J, with 16 bases in the middle. The CDR3 totals 13 residues. This CDR3 is CASRNVPRDGYTF. CDR3 sequence (DNA): TGTGCCAGCCGCAATGTCCCGAGGGATGGCTACACCTTC.

The chain recombines TRBV24-1 with TRBJ2-1; a weak D match, TRBD1 (5 bases). CDR1 and CDR2 (germline): KGHDR, SFDVKD. Trimming cost V 3 bases and J 3 bases, with 14 bases left between them. The length of the CDR3 is 16 residues. This CDR3 reads CATSDGRSGYYNEQFF. DNA of the CDR3: TGTGCCACCAGTGATGGTAGATCAGGGTACTACAATGAGCAGTTCTTC.

For the CDR3, the DNA is TGCGCCAGCAGCGTGGACAGGGAAAAGACCCAGTACTTC. Its translation is CASSVDREKTQYF. This chain joins TRBV5-1 and TRBJ2-5; TRBD1 matches 8 bases. Trimming at V came to 4 bases and at J to 6 bases, leaving 5 bases not matched to a gene. Germline V gene data show CDR1 as SGHRS and CDR2 as YFSETQ. The CDR3 has 13 residues.

V gene TRBV6-5 combines with J gene TRBJ1-1, with 7 bases matching TRBD1. Germline V gives CDR1 MNHEY, CDR2 SVGAGI. The CDR3 loop spans 14 amino acids. V trimming: 6 bases; J trimming: 8 bases; junction bases outside the gene matches: 12. CDR3 DNA sequence: TGTGCCAGCAGCCGGGACAGCGAGCCTAACGAAGCTTTCTTT. This gives the protein CASSRDSEPNEAFF.

The chain couples TRBV27 to TRBJ2-1; 9 bases agree with TRBD2. Germline V gene lookup returns CDR1 MNHEY and CDR2 SMNVEV (reference sequence). With 5 bases clipped from V and 7 bases from J, the junction kept 3 bases outside the gene matches. The CDR3 totals 13 residues. This chain's CDR3 is CASSHTSGNEQFF. The CDR3, as DNA: TGTGCCAGCAGTCACACTAGCGGGAATGAGCAGTTCTTC.

This clone has only one observation. The chain employs TRBV19 and TRBJ2-3; no firm D call. Per the germline V gene, CDR1 is LNHDA and CDR2 is SQIVND (reference sequence). The CDR3 covers 16 residues. Trimming shortened V by 1 base and J by 0 bases, and 11 bases separated the two germline ends. CDR3 in DNA: TGTGCCAGTAGTATAGGGGCCAGGCAGAGCACAGATACGCAGTATTTT. Translated: CASSIGARQSTDTQYF. The full variable domain, rest sourced from reference TRBV19 and TRBJ2-3, is DGGITQSPKYLFRKEGQNVTLSCEQNLNHDAMYWYRQDPGQGLRLIYYSQIVNDFQKGDIAEGYSVSREKKESFPLTVTSAQKNPTAFYLCASSIGARQSTDTQYFGPGTRLTVL.

The genes are TRBV9 and TRBJ2-1, with 10 bases fitting TRBD2. CDR3 length: 17 amino acids. The germline gives CDR1 SGDLS, CDR2 YYNGEE. J lost 4 bases, V lost 0 bases, and 7 bases had no gene match. Here the CDR3 DNA reads TGTGCCAGCAGCGTAGAGGCTAGCGGGAGTGGGTACAATGAGCAGTTCTTC. It translates to CASSVEASGSGYNEQFF.

In its sample, this clone was seen once. This chain connects TRBV2 to TRBJ2-5, with 8 bases identical to TRBD1. The trim removed 10 bases at V and 2 bases at J, leaving 9 bases unmatched. This CDR3 comprises 14 residues. The germline CDR1 and CDR2 sequences are SNHLY and FYNNEI. CDR3 sequence: CAKSGQGPQETQYF. The CDR3 nucleotides read TGTGCCAAAAGTGGACAGGGCCCACAAGAGACCCAGTACTTC. The full variable domain, completed using reference TRBV2 and TRBJ2-5, is EPEVTQTPSHQVTQMGQEVILRCVPISNHLYFYWYRQILGQKVEFLVSFYNNEISEKSEIFDDQFSVERPDGSNFTLKIRSTKLEDSAMYFCAKSGQGPQETQYFGPGTRLLVL.

This clone was seen once. The gene calls are TRBV19 and TRBJ1-5, with a tentative D call TRBD1 (5 bases). This CDR3 is built from 15 residues. Between the trimmed V and J ends, which lost 5 bases and 3 bases, there was a span of 14 bases. CDR1 and CDR2 from the germline V gene are LNHDA and SQIVND (reference sequence). The CDR3 protein is CASSANWDFNQPQHF. The CDR3 DNA is TGTGCCAGTAGTGCGAACTGGGACTTCAATCAGCCCCAGCATTTT. Variable domain in full (rest from reference TRBV19 and TRBJ1-5): DGGITQSPKYLFRKEGQNVTLSCEQNLNHDAMYWYRQDPGQGLRLIYYSQIVNDFQKGDIAEGYSVSREKKESFPLTVTSAQKNPTAFYLCASSANWDFNQPQHFGDGTRLSIL.

The J gene is TRBJ1-6, the V gene TRBV7-9; D unresolved. CDR3 size: 15 residues. CDR1 SEHNR and CDR2 FQNEAQ come from the germline V gene (reference sequence). The germline V and J ends were trimmed by 6 bases and 4 bases, with 13 bases remaining between them. This CDR3 reads CASRSGEGYNSPLHF. The CDR3 DNA is TGTGCCAGCAGGTCCGGGGAGGGATATAATTCACCCCTCCACTTT.

The chain uses TRBV27 and TRBJ2-7; 7 bases are shared with TRBD2. The ends lost 3 bases at V and 3 bases at J; junction bases unmatched: 8. CDR1 MNHEY and CDR2 SMNVEV come from the germline V gene (reference sequence). The CDR3 consists of 15 residues. The CDR3 DNA is TGTGCCAGCAGTTTGACCGGGACTACCTTCTACGAGCAGTACTTC. This translates into CASSLTGTTFYEQYF.

This sequence joins TRBV19 and TRBJ2-2; D possibly corresponds to TRBD1 (5 bases). The CDR3 spans 14 residues. The germline V and J ends were trimmed by 5 bases and 6 bases, with 13 bases remaining between them. CDR1 LNHDA and CDR2 SQIVND come from the germline V gene (reference sequence). DNA for the CDR3: TGTGCCAGTAGTGGGTCAGGGTGGGCCGGGGAGCTGTTTTTT. This translates into CASSGSGWAGELFF.

The chain combines TRBV7-2 with TRBJ2-3, with D possibly TRBD2 on 5 matching bases. The CDR3 covers 16 residues. CDR1 is SGHTA, CDR2 FQGNSA, per germline. Trimming left V 5 bases short and J 2 bases short, with 17 bases between. CDR3 in amino acids: CASSPLERLFTDTQYF. The CDR3 nucleotides read TGTGCCAGCAGCCCCCTGGAGCGGTTATTCACAGATACGCAGTATTTT.

The chain links TRBV19 to TRBJ1-5; 8 bases agree with TRBD1. After removal of 10 bases from V and 7 bases from J, the junction contained 18 bases not matched to a gene. This CDR3 is built from 16 residues. Germline CDR1 and CDR2: LNHDA and SQIVND (reference sequence). The CDR3 DNA is TGTGCCACCAAAGGGACAGGAGACTTCTTGGGGCAGCCCCAGCATTTT. Its translation is CATKGTGDFLGQPQHF.

The chain uses TRBV10-3 and TRBJ2-1; 12 bases line up with TRBD1. The V gene's germline CDR1 is ENHRY and CDR2 SYGVKD. The CDR3 runs to 16 residues. The trim removed 6 bases at V and 6 bases at J, leaving 9 bases unmatched. CDR3 nucleotide sequence: TGTGCCATCAGCTCCCCGGGACAGGGGGCGTCCAATGAGCAGTTCTTC. Translating it yields CAISSPGQGASNEQFF.

V usage is TRBV5-5 and J usage is TRBJ1-5; D gene ambiguous. With 0 bases removed from V and 6 bases from J, the gap between germline ends came to 10 bases. CDR1 is SGHKS, CDR2 YYEKEE, per germline (reference sequence). The CDR3 is 14 amino acids. CDR3 sequence reads: CASSLEHGLQPQHF. CDR3 DNA: TGTGCCAGCAGCTTGGAGCATGGTCTTCAGCCCCAGCATTTT. The full variable domain, its missing parts supplied by reference TRBV5-5 and TRBJ1-5, is DAGVTQSPTHLIKTRGQQVTLRCSPISGHKSVSWYQQVLGQGPQFIFQYYEKEERGRGNFPDRFSARQFPNYSSELNVNALLLGDSALYLCASSLEHGLQPQHFGDGTRLSIL.

In this sample, this clone turned up a few times. The CDR3 region has the DNA TGTGCCAGCAGCCAAGATCTGCGGGGGGAAGCTTTCTTT. Amino acids: CASSQDLRGEAFF. The chain carries TRBV14 and TRBJ1-1, with D tentatively TRBD1 (5 bases). This CDR3 contains 13 residues. In germline, CDR1 is SGHDN, CDR2 FVKESK. Trimming took 0 bases from V and 8 from J, leaving 10 bases between them. The full variable domain, its missing parts supplied by reference TRBV14 and TRBJ1-1, is EAGVTQFPSHSVIEKGQTVTLRCDPISGHDNLYWYRRVMGKEIKFLLHFVKESKQDESGMPNNRFLAERTGGTYSTLKVQPAELEDSGVYFCASSQDLRGEAFFGQGTRLTVV.

The chain has TRBV3-1 (or the pseudogene TRBV3-2) and TRBJ1-1; 8 positions agree with TRBD1. The V gene end was trimmed by 4 bases and the J gene end by 11 bases; junction bases not matched to a gene: 6. Germline V gives CDR1 LGHDT, CDR2 YNNKEL (reference sequence). The CDR3 runs 12 residues. The chain's CDR3 is CASSRGQVGAFF. The CDR3 nucleotides read TGTGCCAGCAGCCGGGGACAGGTCGGGGCTTTCTTT.